This T cell receptor (beta chain) was profiled in a study of blood T cell repertoires in COVID-19 (TCRdb year 2020). Study-level background: Samples from collaborators originated in the United States, Italy and Spain and spanned both the acute and convalescent phases of COVID-19. The prospective study material was composed of cDNA or gDNA derived from T cells, B-cell-depleted T cells, or PBMCs. Subjects who had been exposed to COVID-19, were actively infected with it, or had recovered from it provided the deeply sampled blood TCRbeta repertoires that made up the dataset. The repertoires were released in a freely available public database meant as a resource for research on the immune response to SARS-CoV-2. Samples came from the ongoing ImmuneRACE study (first 160 participants) plus 1,254 subjects from 6 global collaborators. Sample metadata almost always included a de-identified subject ID, COVID-19 status, age in years and sex. Where available, HLA class I and class II types were obtained from metadata supplied by the sample provider rather than from assay-based typing.

In the prospective study, participants were about 18 to 95 years old, resided in 25 or so geographic areas of the United States, and were enrolled through a virtual design. In the prospective study, cohorts were assigned on the basis of participant-reported clinical history obtained from a screening survey and a study questionnaire. Recovered participants in ImmuneRACE Cohort 3 were defined as having two consecutive negative NP/OP PCR tests, clearance from a healthcare professional, or resolution of symptoms. In the prospective study, whole blood, serum and a nasopharyngeal or oropharyngeal swab were collected from each participant by mobile phlebotomists. Participants in the prospective study had the option to provide additional blood draws and questionnaires over a roughly two-month period. Before DNA extraction, blood samples from the prospective study were shipped at room temperature or frozen.

This clone showed up many times. What antigen it recognizes has not been identified. No base quality values were provided; no much bigger clone lies one nucleotide off. Inclusive of the bounding cysteine and phenylalanine, the CDR3 is 15 residues long. Of all the DNA, just the CDR3 is kept, 45 bases in frame from base 1. V is clipped by 6 bases and J by 4 bases, and the sequence between their germline boundaries is 16 bases long. CDR1 and CDR2 (MNHEY, SMNVEV) derive from the germline V gene (reference sequence). The immunoSEQ Assay, a bias-controlled multiplex PCR, was used to amplify TCRbeta CDR3 regions from genomic DNA. Concerning the study's data processing: Nucleated cell counts per sample were estimated from amplification of reference gene primers within the assay. To quantify the absolute abundance of each unique TCRbeta CDR3 rearrangement, sequence reads were collapsed and filtered. Productive Simpson clonality was computed per sample as the square root of Simpson's diversity index over productive rearrangements. What TCRdb holds here is the immuneACCESS table cut down to in-frame rearrangements. Part of the clones is not present; checked against another copy, under half of the missing clones reflect an unresolved V gene, and the others are unexplained. The DNA was the basis for D and trimming; V, J and clone size are from that table. The sample contains around 300,000 clones, around 90% of them found a single time. The ten largest clones capture about 1% of the sample.

The study at large found these results: The quantity of clinical and demographic metadata differed by source and by participant and was supplied without curation.

The sequence is built from TRBV27 and TRBJ1-5; the D gene is not confidently resolved. This sequence was found in a woman younger than 45 who had recovered from COVID-19. Sequencing was performed on PBMCs or T cells enriched from blood (not recorded which). This receptor carries the CDR3 CASRADNLWNQPQHF. The DNA is as follows: TGTGCCAGCAGAGCCGACAACTTGTGGAATCAGCCCCAGCATTTT.